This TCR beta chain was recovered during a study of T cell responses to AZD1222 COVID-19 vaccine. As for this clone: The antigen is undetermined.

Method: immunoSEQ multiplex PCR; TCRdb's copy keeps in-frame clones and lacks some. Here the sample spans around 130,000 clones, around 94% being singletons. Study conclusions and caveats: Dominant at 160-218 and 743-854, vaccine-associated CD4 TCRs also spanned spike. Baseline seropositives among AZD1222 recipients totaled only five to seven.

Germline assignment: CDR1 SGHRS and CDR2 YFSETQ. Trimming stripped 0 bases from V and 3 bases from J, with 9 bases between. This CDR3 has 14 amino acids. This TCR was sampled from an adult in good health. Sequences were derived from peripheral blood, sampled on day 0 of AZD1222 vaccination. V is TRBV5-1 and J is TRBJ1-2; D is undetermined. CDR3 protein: CASSLDPGYYGYTF. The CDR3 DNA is TGCGCCAGCAGCTTGGATCCAGGATACTATGGCTACACCTTC.